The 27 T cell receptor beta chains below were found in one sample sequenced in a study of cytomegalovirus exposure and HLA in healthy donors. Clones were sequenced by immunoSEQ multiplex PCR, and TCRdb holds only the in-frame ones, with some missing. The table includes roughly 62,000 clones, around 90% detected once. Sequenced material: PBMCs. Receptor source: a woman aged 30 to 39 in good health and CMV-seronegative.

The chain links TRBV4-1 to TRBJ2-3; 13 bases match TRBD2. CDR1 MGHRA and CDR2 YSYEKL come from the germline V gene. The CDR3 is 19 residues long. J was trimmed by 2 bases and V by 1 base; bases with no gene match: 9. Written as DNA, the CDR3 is TGCGCCAGCAGCCAAGGATTCGGGACTAGCGGGATCCTCACAGATACGCAGTATTTT. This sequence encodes CASSQGFGTSGILTDTQYF.

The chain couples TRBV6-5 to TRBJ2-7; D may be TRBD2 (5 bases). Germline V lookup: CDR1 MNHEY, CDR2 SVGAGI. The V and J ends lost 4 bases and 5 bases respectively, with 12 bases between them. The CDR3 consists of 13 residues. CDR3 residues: CASSFRERDEQYF. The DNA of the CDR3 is TGTGCCAGCAGTTTTCGGGAACGAGACGAGCAGTACTTC.

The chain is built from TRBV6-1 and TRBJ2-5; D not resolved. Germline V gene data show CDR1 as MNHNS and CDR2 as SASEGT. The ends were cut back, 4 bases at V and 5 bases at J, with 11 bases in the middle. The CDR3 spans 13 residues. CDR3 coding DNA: TGTGCCAGCAGTGCCCCCAATCGGGAGACCCAGTACTTC. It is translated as CASSAPNRETQYF.

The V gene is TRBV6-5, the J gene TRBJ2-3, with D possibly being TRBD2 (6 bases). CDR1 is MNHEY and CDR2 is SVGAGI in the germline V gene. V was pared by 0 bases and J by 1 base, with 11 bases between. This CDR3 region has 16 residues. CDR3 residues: CASSYSYLARTDTQYF. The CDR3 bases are TGTGCCAGCAGTTACTCGTATCTAGCGCGCACAGATACGCAGTATTTT.

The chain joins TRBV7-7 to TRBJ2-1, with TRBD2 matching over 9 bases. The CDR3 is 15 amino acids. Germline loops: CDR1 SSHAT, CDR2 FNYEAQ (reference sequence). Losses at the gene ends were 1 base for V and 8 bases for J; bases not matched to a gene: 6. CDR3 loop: CASSLGREGVDEQFF. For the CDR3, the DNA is TGTGCCAGCAGCTTAGGGCGGGAGGGCGTTGATGAGCAGTTCTTC.

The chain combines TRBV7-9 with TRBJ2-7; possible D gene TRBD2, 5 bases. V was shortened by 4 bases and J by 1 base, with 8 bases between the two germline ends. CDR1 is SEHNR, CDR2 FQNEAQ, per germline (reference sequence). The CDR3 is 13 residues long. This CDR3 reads CASSSGISYEQYF. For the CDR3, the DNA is TGTGCCAGCAGCTCCGGGATTTCCTACGAGCAGTACTTC.

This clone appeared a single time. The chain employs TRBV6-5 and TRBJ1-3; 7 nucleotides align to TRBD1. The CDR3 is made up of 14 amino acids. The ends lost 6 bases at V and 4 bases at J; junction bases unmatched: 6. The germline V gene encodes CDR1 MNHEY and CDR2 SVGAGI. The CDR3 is CASSHTGQGNTIYF. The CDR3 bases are TGTGCCAGCAGCCACACGGGACAGGGAAACACCATATATTTT.

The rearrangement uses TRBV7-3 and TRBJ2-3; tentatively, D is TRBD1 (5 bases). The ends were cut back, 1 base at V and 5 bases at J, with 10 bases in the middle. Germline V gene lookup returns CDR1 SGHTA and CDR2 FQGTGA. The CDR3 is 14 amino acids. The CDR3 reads CASSLIPGLDTQYF. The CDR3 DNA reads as TGTGCCAGCAGCTTAATCCCAGGGTTAGATACGCAGTATTTT.

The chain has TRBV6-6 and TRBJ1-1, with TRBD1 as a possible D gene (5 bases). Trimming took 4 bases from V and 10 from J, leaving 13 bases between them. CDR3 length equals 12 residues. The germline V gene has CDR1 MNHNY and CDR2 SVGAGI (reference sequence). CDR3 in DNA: TGTGCCAGCAGTTCGCCGGGCGGGGGAGCTTTCTTT. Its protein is CASSSPGGGAFF.

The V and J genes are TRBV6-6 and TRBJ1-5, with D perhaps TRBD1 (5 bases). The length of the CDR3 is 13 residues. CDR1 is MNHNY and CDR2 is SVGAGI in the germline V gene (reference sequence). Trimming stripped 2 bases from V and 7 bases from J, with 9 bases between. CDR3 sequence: CASSYRGQQPQHF. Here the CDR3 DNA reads TGTGCCAGCAGTTACAGGGGTCAACAGCCCCAGCATTTT.

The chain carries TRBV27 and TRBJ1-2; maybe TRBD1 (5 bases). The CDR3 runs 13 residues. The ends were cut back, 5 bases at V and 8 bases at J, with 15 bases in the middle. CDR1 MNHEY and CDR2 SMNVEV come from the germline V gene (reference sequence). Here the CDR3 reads CASSPTGVDGYTF. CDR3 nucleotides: TGTGCCAGCAGTCCGACGGGGGTCGACGGCTACACCTTC.

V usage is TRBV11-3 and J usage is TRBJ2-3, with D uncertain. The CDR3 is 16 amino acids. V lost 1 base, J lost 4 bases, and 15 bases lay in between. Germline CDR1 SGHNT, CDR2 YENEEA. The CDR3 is CASSLGVAFSADTQYF. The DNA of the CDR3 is TGTGCCAGCAGCTTAGGGGTAGCTTTTTCGGCAGATACGCAGTATTTT.

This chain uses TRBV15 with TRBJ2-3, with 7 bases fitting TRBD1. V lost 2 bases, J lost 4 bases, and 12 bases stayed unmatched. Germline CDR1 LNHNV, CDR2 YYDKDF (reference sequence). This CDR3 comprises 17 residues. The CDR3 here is CATSRLTGTSLADTQYF. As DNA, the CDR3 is TGTGCCACCAGCAGACTGACAGGGACATCATTGGCAGATACGCAGTATTTT. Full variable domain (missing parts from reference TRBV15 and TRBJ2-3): DAMVIQNPRYQVTQFGKPVTLSCSQTLNHNVMYWYQQKSSQAPKLLFHYYDKDFNNEADTPDNFQSRRPNTSFCFLDIRSPGLGDTAMYLCATSRLTGTSLADTQYFGPGTRLTVL.

CDR3 DNA: TGTGCCAGCAGCCAACAAGGGGGATATGGAAACACCATATATTTT. It yields the protein CASSQQGGYGNTIYF. The chain couples TRBV6-5 to TRBJ1-3; the D gene is possibly TRBD1 (6 bases). V dropped 6 bases and J dropped 3 bases, with 15 bases sitting between them. From germline, CDR1 is MNHEY and CDR2 SVGAGI. The CDR3 sequence is 15 residues long.

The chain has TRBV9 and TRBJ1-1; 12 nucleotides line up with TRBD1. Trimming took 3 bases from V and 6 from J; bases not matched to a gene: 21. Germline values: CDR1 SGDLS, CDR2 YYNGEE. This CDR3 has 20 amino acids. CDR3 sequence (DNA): TGTGCCAGCAGCGCAACTATAGGTGGGACAGGGGGCGTCTTTGGGGCTGAAGCTTTCTTT. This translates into CASSATIGGTGGVFGAEAFF.

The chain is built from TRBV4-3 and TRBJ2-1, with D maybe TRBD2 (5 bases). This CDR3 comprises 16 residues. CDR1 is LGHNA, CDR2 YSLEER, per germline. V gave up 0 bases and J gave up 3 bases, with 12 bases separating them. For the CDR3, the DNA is TGCGCCAGCAGCCAAGACCTGGACTGGGACTACAATGAGCAGTTCTTC. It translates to CASSQDLDWDYNEQFF.

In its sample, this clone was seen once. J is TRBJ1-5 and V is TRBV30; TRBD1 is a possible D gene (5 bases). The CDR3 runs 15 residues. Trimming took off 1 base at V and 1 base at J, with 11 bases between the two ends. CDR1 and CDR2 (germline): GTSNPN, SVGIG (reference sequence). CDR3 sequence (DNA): TGTGCCTGGAGTGCGCAGGGAGGAAGCAATCAGCCCCAGCATTTT. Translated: CAWSAQGGSNQPQHF.

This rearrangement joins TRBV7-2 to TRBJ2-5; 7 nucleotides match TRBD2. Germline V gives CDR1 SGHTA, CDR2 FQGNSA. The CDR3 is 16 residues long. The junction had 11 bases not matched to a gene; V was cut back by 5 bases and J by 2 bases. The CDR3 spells CASSLGPRTRQETQYF. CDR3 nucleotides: TGTGCCAGCAGCCTAGGGCCCAGGACTAGACAAGAGACCCAGTACTTC.

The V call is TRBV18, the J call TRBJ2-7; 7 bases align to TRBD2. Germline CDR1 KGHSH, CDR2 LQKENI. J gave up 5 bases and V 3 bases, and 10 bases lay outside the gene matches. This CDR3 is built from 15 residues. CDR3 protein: CASSPRTGGLDEQYF. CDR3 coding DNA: TGTGCCAGCTCACCTCGCACGGGGGGACTTGACGAGCAGTACTTC.

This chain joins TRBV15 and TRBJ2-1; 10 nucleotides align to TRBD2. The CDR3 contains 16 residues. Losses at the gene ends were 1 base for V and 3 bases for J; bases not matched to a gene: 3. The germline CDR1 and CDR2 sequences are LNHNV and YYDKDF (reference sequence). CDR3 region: CATSRVRTSGYNEQFF. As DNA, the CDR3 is TGTGCCACCAGCAGAGTAAGGACTAGCGGCTACAATGAGCAGTTCTTC.

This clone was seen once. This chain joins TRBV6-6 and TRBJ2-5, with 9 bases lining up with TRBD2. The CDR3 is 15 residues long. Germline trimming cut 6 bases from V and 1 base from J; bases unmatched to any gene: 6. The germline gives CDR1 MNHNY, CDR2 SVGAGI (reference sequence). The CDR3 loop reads CASRTAGGTQETQYF. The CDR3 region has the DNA TGTGCCAGCAGGACGGCGGGAGGGACCCAAGAGACCCAGTACTTC.

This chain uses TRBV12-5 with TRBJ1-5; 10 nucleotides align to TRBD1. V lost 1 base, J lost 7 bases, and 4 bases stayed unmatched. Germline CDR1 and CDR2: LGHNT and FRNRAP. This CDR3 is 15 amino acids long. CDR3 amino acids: CASGLGGTGAQPQHF. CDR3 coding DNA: TGTGCTAGTGGTTTGGGAGGGACAGGGGCCCAGCCCCAGCATTTT.

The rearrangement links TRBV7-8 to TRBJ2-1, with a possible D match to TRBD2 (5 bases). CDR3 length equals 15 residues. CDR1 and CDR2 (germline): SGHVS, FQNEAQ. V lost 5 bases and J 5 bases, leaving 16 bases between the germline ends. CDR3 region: CASSVMVLADNEQFF. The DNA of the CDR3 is TGTGCCAGCAGCGTAATGGTGCTAGCAGACAATGAGCAGTTCTTC.

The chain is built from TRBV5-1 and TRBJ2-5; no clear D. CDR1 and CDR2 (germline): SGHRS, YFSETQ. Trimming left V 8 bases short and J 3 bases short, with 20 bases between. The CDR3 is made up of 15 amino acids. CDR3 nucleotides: TGCGCCAGTACCTTTGTTCCGAGCCCGGAAGAGACCCAGTACTTC. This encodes CASTFVPSPEETQYF.

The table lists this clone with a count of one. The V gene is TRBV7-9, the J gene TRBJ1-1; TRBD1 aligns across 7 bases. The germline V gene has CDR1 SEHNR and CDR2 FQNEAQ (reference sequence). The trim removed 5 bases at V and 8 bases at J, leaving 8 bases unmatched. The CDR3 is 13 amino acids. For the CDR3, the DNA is TGTGCCAGCAGCCGGACAGGAAACGGCGAAGCTTTCTTT. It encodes CASSRTGNGEAFF.

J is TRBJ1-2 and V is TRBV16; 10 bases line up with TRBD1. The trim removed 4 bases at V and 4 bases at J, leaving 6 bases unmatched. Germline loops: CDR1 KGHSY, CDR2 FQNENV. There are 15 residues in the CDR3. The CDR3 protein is CASSLGDRGVYGYTF. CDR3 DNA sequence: TGTGCCAGCAGCCTGGGGGACAGGGGAGTCTATGGCTACACCTTC.

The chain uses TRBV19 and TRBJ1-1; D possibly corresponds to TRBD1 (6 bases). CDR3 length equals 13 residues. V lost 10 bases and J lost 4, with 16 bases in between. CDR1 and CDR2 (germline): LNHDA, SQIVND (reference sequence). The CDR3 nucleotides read TGTGCCACCCTAGACAGGCCTCGCACTGAAGCTTTCTTT. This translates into CATLDRPRTEAFF. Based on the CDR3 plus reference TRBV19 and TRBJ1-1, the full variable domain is DGGITQSPKYLFRKEGQNVTLSCEQNLNHDAMYWYRQDPGQGLRLIYYSQIVNDFQKGDIAEGYSVSREKKESFPLTVTSAQKNPTAFYLCATLDRPRTEAFFGQGTRLTVV.